What follows are 32 T cell receptor beta chains derived from one specimen sequenced in a study of vaccination and CD4 T cells after COVID-19. Treatment defined: roughly 11-day PBMC culture with coronavirus spike peptide pools or control peptides (ViraFEST assay). Cultured CD4+ T cell DNA underwent sequencing with the Oncomine TCR Beta short-read assay. TCRdb re-derived calls from the PCR reads in MiXCR, one entry per CDR3 protein. The sample consists of some 10,000 distinct CDR3 sequences, about 64% of them appearing once. These receptors have no known antigen. Sequenced material: CD4+ T cells from blood, cultured in vitro. Receptors originate from a human donor who had recovered from COVID-19.

The chain couples TRBV11-2 to TRBJ2-5; D may correspond to TRBD1 or TRBD2 (6 bases each). With 4 bases removed from V and 1 base from J, the gap between germline ends came to 7 bases. Germline values: CDR1 SGHAT, CDR2 FQNNGV. The CDR3 loop spans 13 amino acids. For the CDR3, the DNA is TGTGCCAGCAGCTGGGGGGCCCAAGAGACCCAGTACTTC. It translates to CASSWGAQETQYF. Together with reference TRBV11-2 and TRBJ2-5, the CDR3 gives the full variable domain: EAGVAQSPRYKIIEKRQSVAFWCNPISGHATLYWYQQILGQGPKLLIQFQNNGVVDDSQLPKDRFSAERLKGVDSTLKIQPAKLEDSAVYLCASSWGAQETQYFGPGTRLLVL.

The J gene is TRBJ2-2, the V gene TRBV15; D uncertain. V lost 0 bases and J lost 1, with 6 bases in between. CDR1 and CDR2 from the germline V gene are LNHNV and YYDKDF (reference sequence). The CDR3 is made up of 15 amino acids. CDR3 in amino acids: CATSRDLLNTGELFF. The CDR3 nucleotides are TGTGCCACCAGCAGAGATCTCTTGAACACCGGGGAGCTGTTTTTT.

This sequence joins TRBV12-3 or TRBV12-4 and TRBJ1-2; D might be TRBD1 (6 bases). The CDR3 extends over 15 amino acids. V was clipped by 6 bases and J by 0 bases, with 14 bases between them. The CDR3: CASSPARTANYGYTF. For the CDR3, the DNA is TGTGCCAGCAGCCCCGCCCGGACAGCTAACTATGGCTACACCTTC.

This chain joins TRBV7-8 and TRBJ2-1; possible D gene TRBD1, 5 bases. CDR1 is SGHVS and CDR2 is FQNEAQ in the germline V gene. The CDR3 covers 17 residues. V was trimmed by 2 bases and J by 0 bases, leaving 14 bases between them. The CDR3 region is CASSLRSDSSSYNEQFF. CDR3 nucleotide sequence: TGTGCCAGCAGCTTAAGGTCTGACAGTAGCTCCTACAATGAGCAGTTCTTC.

The V and J genes are TRBV6-1 and TRBJ2-5; 9 nucleotides match TRBD1. Germline CDR1 is MNHNS and CDR2 is SASEGT. With V trimmed by 4 bases and J by 7 bases, 10 bases remained unmatched. This CDR3 has 15 amino acids. Here the CDR3 DNA reads TGTGCCAGCAGTGGCCGGACAGGGGAGGTCGGGACCCAGTACTTC. Amino acid sequence: CASSGRTGEVGTQYF.

This sequence joins TRBV7-3 and TRBJ2-2; D is uncertain. V was pared by 2 bases and J by 0 bases, with 4 bases between. Germline lookup yields CDR1 SGHTA and CDR2 FQGTGA. The CDR3 is 14 residues long. The CDR3 bases are TGTGCCAGCAGCTTAGGCGCGAACACCGGGGAGCTGTTTTTT. Its translation: CASSLGANTGELFF.

This rearrangement joins TRBV20-1 to TRBJ2-3; 10 nucleotides line up with TRBD2. With 3 bases clipped from V and 6 bases from J, the junction kept 6 bases outside the gene matches. The CDR3 loop spans 14 amino acids. Germline CDR1 and CDR2: DFQATT and SNEGSKA (reference sequence). The CDR3 loop reads CSARQRGGWDTQYF. The CDR3 coding sequence is TGCAGTGCTAGGCAGCGGGGGGGCTGGGATACGCAGTATTTT.

This clonotype was detected only a few times. The chain links TRBV19 to TRBJ2-3; 8 positions agree with TRBD2. The trim removed 1 base at V and 4 bases at J, leaving 1 base unmatched. There are 14 residues in the CDR3. Germline V lookup: CDR1 LNHDA, CDR2 SQIVND (reference sequence). CDR3 loop: CASSIGTSPDTQYF. CDR3 coding DNA: TGTGCCAGTAGTATAGGGACTAGCCCAGATACGCAGTATTTT.

In its sample, this clonotype was seen once. CDR3: CASSKGSPLWTGGVVNTEAFF. DNA for the CDR3: TGTGCCAGCAGCAAAGGTTCCCCCCTGTGGACAGGGGGGGTTGTGAACACTGAAGCTTTCTTT. The chain recombines TRBV21-1 with TRBJ1-1; the D call of TRBD1 is as the table states it, not checked on the DNA. TRBV21-1 is an annotated pseudogene. The CDR3 extends over 21 amino acids.

This clonotype rates as medium-sized. The chain recombines TRBV9 with TRBJ2-3; TRBD2 matches 10 bases. The CDR3 totals 16 residues. Germline CDR1 is SGDLS and CDR2 is YYNGEE. Trimming removed 1 base from V and 1 base from J; junction bases left unmatched: 3. CDR3 DNA sequence: TGTGCCAGCAGCGTAAGTCTAGCGGGAGGCACAGATACGCAGTATTTT. This codes for CASSVSLAGGTDTQYF.

The rearrangement joins TRBV29-1 to TRBJ2-1; possible D gene TRBD2, 6 bases. Per germline, CDR1 SQVTM and CDR2 ANQGSEA. The CDR3 is 11 residues long. The DNA for the CDR3 is TGCACTACTTCCCGGGGGAATGAGCAGTTCTTC. Translating gives CTTSRGNEQFF.

This clonotype turned up a few times. V is TRBV7-3 and J is TRBJ2-1; TRBD1 is a possible D gene (7 bases). Germline V gene sequence: CDR1 SGHTA, CDR2 FQGTGA. The V end lost 6 bases, the J end lost 4 bases, and 10 bases lay between the germline ends. The CDR3 has 13 amino acids. The CDR3 sequence is CASSQGGYNEQFF. CDR3 nucleotides: TGTGCCAGCAGTCAGGGGGGTTACAATGAGCAGTTCTTC. The variable domain in full, with the rest retrieved from reference TRBV7-3 and TRBJ2-1, is GAGVSQTPSNKVTEKGKYVELRCDPISGHTALYWYRQSLGQGPEFLIYFQGTGAADDSGLPNDRFFAVRPEGSVSTLKIQRTERGDSAVYLCASSQGGYNEQFFGPGTRLTVL.

This clonotype is termed large (0.1 to 1%). V gene TRBV10-1 combines with J gene TRBJ2-7; D ambiguous. The CDR3 consists of 12 residues. Germline CDR1 WNHNN, CDR2 SYGVQD (reference sequence). Trimming took 10 bases from V and 2 from J, leaving 12 bases between them. CDR3 region: CAKPTAAYEQYF. The CDR3 nucleotides are TGCGCCAAGCCGACGGCGGCCTACGAGCAGTACTTC.

The chain recombines TRBV6-1 with TRBJ2-2, with 7 bases aligning to TRBD1. The CDR3 extends over 15 amino acids. CDR1 and CDR2 (germline): MNHNS, SASEGT. With V trimmed by 5 bases and J by 2 bases, 5 bases remained unmatched. The CDR3 DNA reads as TGTGCCAGCAGTCGGACAGGCATAAACACCGGGGAGCTGTTTTTT. It is translated as CASSRTGINTGELFF.

The chain uses TRBV5-4 and TRBJ2-5; 11 bases are a match to TRBD2. J gave up 5 bases and V 0 bases, and 12 bases lay outside the gene matches. This CDR3 has 18 residues. Germline loops: CDR1 SGHNT, CDR2 YYREEE (reference sequence). The DNA for the CDR3 is TGTGCCAGCAGCTTGGGACTAGCGGGGACCAGGGTGGGGGAGACCCAGTACTTC. Protein: CASSLGLAGTRVGETQYF.

The V gene is TRBV20-1, the J gene TRBJ1-2, with D tentatively TRBD1 (5 bases). Trimming took 0 bases from V and 6 from J, leaving 14 bases between them. This CDR3 has 14 residues. The germline V gene encodes CDR1 DFQATT and CDR2 SNEGSKA (reference sequence). CDR3 residues: CSARDPEGTHGYTF. The CDR3 DNA reads TGCAGTGCTAGAGATCCCGAGGGGACCCATGGCTACACCTTC.

The gene calls are TRBV20-1 and TRBJ1-2; D remains ambiguous. The CDR3 runs to 9 residues. The V gene's germline CDR1 is DFQATT and CDR2 SNEGSKA (reference sequence). CDR3 sequence reads: CCHRRGYTF. As DNA, the CDR3 is TGCTGTCACCGGCGGGGCTACACCTTC.

This sequence joins TRBV4-2 and TRBJ2-2; 9 bases line up with TRBD2. The CDR3 has 16 amino acids. The V gene's germline CDR1 is LGHNA and CDR2 YNFKEQ. Trimming at V came to 4 bases and at J to 6 bases, leaving 9 bases not matched to a gene. The chain's CDR3 is CASSLGGGRASGELFF. The CDR3 DNA reads TGTGCCAGCAGCCTCGGGGGCGGGAGGGCCTCCGGGGAGCTGTTTTTT.

The V and J genes are TRBV20-1 and TRBJ1-4; D gene ambiguous. Trimming removed 0 bases from V and 7 bases from J, with 12 bases in between. There are 14 residues in the CDR3. Germline V gene sequence: CDR1 DFQATT, CDR2 SNEGSKA (reference sequence). The chain's CDR3 is CSARDPVSGEKLFF. The CDR3 nucleotides read TGCAGTGCTAGAGATCCCGTTTCGGGTGAAAAACTGTTTTTT.

The rearrangement uses TRBV6-2 or TRBV6-3 and TRBJ2-2, with TRBD2 identical over 10 bases. The CDR3 covers 19 residues. V was clipped by 0 bases and J by 2 bases; unmatched bases: 9. CDR1 is MNHEY and CDR2 is SVGEGT in the germline V gene. The CDR3 loop is CASSYSSSGSRPNTGELFF. The CDR3 region has the DNA TGTGCCAGCAGTTACTCGTCTAGCGGGAGCCGTCCAAACACCGGGGAGCTGTTTTTT.

The V and J genes are TRBV28 and TRBJ2-5; D remains ambiguous. There are 16 residues in the CDR3. Germline V gene lookup returns CDR1 MDHEN and CDR2 SYDVKM. The ends were cut back, 5 bases at V and 1 base at J, with 17 bases in the middle. In DNA form, the CDR3 reads TGTGCCAGCAGTACCCCAGCACTGGGCCGCCAAGAGACCCAGTACTTC. This codes for CASSTPALGRQETQYF.

The chain recombines TRBV20-1 with TRBJ1-1; TRBD1 matches at 8 bases. Germline CDR1 is DFQATT and CDR2 is SNEGSKA (reference sequence). With V trimmed by 2 bases and J by 1 base, 3 bases remained unmatched. This CDR3 is 14 amino acids long. This CDR3 reads CSARSQGANTEAFF. The CDR3 DNA is TGCAGTGCTAGAAGCCAGGGGGCGAACACTGAAGCTTTCTTT.

The V call is TRBV6-5, the J call TRBJ2-3, with D unresolved. The V gene lost 2 bases and the J gene lost 2 bases, with 5 bases spanning the gap. The CDR3 length is 13 residues. Germline CDR1 and CDR2: MNHEY and SVGAGI. CDR3 sequence reads: CASSYQHTDTQYF. DNA of the CDR3: TGTGCCAGCAGTTACCAGCACACAGATACGCAGTATTTT.

By sample fraction, this clonotype is medium-sized. This sequence joins TRBV2 and TRBJ1-1, with D unresolved. The CDR3 runs to 12 residues. Trimming removed 9 bases at V and 1 base at J, with 9 bases between. CDR1 is SNHLY, CDR2 FYNNEI, per germline. The CDR3 coding sequence is TGTGCCAGTACGGTGCCGAACACTGAAGCTTTCTTT. It yields the protein CASTVPNTEAFF.

This clonotype showed up just a few times. This chain uses TRBV6-1 with TRBJ1-5; perhaps TRBD1 as D (5 bases). V was shortened by 0 bases and J by 3 bases, with 9 bases between the two germline ends. Looked up from germline, CDR1 is MNHNS and CDR2 is SASEGT. The CDR3 is 15 amino acids. The CDR3 protein is CASSEAVGDNQPQHF. The CDR3 nucleotides are TGTGCCAGCAGTGAAGCTGTAGGGGACAATCAGCCCCAGCATTTT.

This clonotype was picked up a small number of times. The chain combines TRBV20-1 with TRBJ2-1; D uncertain. Germline V gene data show CDR1 as DFQATT and CDR2 as SNEGSKA (reference sequence). The CDR3 extends over 14 amino acids. The V and J ends lost 5 bases and 6 bases respectively, with 17 bases between them. The CDR3 DNA reads TGCAGTGCTTCCCTTAGTTGGGCAGGCAATGAGCAGTTCTTC. Amino acid sequence: CSASLSWAGNEQFF.

The J gene is TRBJ2-3, the V gene TRBV20-1; 15 bases map to TRBD2. J gave up 0 bases and V 6 bases, and 10 bases lay outside the gene matches. Germline CDR1 and CDR2: DFQATT and SNEGSKA (reference sequence). This CDR3 is built from 18 residues. DNA for the CDR3: TGCAGTGCGCACCGGGGACTAGCGGGGGGCGGTAGCACAGATACGCAGTATTTT. This translates into CSAHRGLAGGGSTDTQYF.

This clonotype occurred a few times. This rearrangement joins TRBV20-1 to TRBJ2-7; 9 positions match TRBD2. This CDR3 comprises 16 residues. CDR1 is DFQATT and CDR2 is SNEGSKA in the germline V gene (reference sequence). V lost 5 bases to trimming and J lost 1 base; unmatched junction nucleotides: 12. CDR3 DNA sequence: TGCAGTGCTTCTCCCTCTCTAGCGGGGCGGTCCTACGAGCAGTACTTC. The encoded protein is CSASPSLAGRSYEQYF.

The chain employs TRBV20-1 and TRBJ2-2; the D gene is possibly TRBD1 (6 bases). The germline gives CDR1 DFQATT, CDR2 SNEGSKA (reference sequence). The length of the CDR3 is 14 residues. Trimming removed 6 bases at V and 3 bases at J, with 14 bases between. CDR3: CSARYEGDTGELFF. The CDR3 coding sequence is TGCAGTGCCCGATATGAGGGGGACACCGGGGAGCTGTTTTTT.

The V and J genes are TRBV6-1 and TRBJ1-1; D not certain. V was cut by 6 bases and J by 0 bases, with 8 bases left in between. Per germline, CDR1 MNHNS and CDR2 SASEGT. The length of the CDR3 is 13 residues. This CDR3 is CASSIPMNTEAFF. The CDR3 bases are TGTGCCAGCAGCATACCCATGAACACTGAAGCTTTCTTT.

This clonotype was recorded a few times. The chain joins TRBV7-2 to TRBJ2-5; the D gene is possibly TRBD1 (6 bases). The germline CDR1 and CDR2 sequences are SGHTA and FQGNSA. This CDR3 comprises 13 residues. V lost 5 bases to trimming and J lost 7 bases, with 14 bases between them. The CDR3, as DNA: TGTGCCAGCAGCCCAGGACAGTATGGGACCCAGTACTTC. Translated, it gives CASSPGQYGTQYF.

This clonotype was picked up a small number of times. The V gene is TRBV6-1, the J gene TRBJ1-5, with unresolved D. CDR1 and CDR2 (germline): MNHNS, SASEGT. V was shortened by 4 bases and J by 2 bases, with 9 bases between the two germline ends. The CDR3 is 14 amino acids. CDR3 loop: CASSGGWRNQPQHF. The DNA for the CDR3 is TGTGCCAGCAGTGGAGGGTGGCGCAATCAGCCCCAGCATTTT.